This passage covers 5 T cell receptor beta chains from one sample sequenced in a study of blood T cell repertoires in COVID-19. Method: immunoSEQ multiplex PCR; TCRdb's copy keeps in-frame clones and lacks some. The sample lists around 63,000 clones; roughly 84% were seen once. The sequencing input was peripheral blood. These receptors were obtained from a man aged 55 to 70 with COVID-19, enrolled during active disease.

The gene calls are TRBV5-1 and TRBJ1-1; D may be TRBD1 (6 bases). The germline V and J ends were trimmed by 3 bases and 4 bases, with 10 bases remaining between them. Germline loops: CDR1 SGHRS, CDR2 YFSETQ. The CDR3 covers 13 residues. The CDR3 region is CASSYGGPTEAFF. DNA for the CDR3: TGCGCCAGCAGCTACGGGGGGCCCACTGAAGCTTTCTTT.

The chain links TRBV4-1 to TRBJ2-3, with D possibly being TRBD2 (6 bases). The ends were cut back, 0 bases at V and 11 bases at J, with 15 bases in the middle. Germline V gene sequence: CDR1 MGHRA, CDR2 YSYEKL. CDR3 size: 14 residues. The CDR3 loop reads CASSQEWERALQYF. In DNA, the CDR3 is TGCGCCAGCAGCCAAGAATGGGAGCGGGCCCTGCAGTATTTT.

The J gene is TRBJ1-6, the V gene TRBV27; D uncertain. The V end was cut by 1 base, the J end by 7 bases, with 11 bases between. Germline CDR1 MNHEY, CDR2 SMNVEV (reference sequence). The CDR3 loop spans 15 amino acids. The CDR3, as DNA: TGTGCCAGCAGTTTATATAGGGAGTCGAATTCACCCCTCCACTTT. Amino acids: CASSLYRESNSPLHF.

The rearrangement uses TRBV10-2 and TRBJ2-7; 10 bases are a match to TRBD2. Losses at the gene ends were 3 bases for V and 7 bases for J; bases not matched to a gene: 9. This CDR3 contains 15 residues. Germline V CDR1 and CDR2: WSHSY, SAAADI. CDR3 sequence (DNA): TGCGCCAGCAGTGACCCAGCGGGGGGGCCGGGGGAGCAGTACTTC. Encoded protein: CASSDPAGGPGEQYF.

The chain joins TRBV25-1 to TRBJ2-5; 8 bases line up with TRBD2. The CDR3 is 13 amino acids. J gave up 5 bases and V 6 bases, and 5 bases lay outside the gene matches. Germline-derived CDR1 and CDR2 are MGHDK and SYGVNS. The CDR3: CASSTGGIETQYF. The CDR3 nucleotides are TGTGCCAGCAGCACGGGGGGGATTGAGACCCAGTACTTC.